This T cell receptor (beta chain) appears in the sequencing data of a study of cytomegalovirus exposure and HLA in healthy donors. Study-wide results and caveats: In a later analysis, the majority of CMV-associated beta chains seemingly showed HLA restriction. Most TCR beta V segments were productive about 90% or about 30% of the time in an earlier analysis. Within the data, a cluster of highly shared sequence variants was likely a sequencing artifact.

The PCR used 60 Vbeta and 13 Jbeta primers. Assay: immunoSEQ multiplex PCR; the TCRdb copy retains only in-frame clones and omits some. The data contain fewer than 250,000 clones, almost 80% of them seen just once; the ten biggest clones take up around 2%. With 7 bases removed from V and 2 bases from J, the gap between germline ends came to 14 bases. The germline gives CDR1 MDHEN, CDR2 SYDVKM. This CDR3 comprises 14 residues. Points on this clone: Its antigen is not known.

Unrecorded immune exposure was likely among donors, who were nominally healthy when sampled. V gene TRBV28 combines with J gene TRBJ2-5; tentatively, D is TRBD1 (5 bases). The sample was PBMCs. The sequence was collected from a man younger than 35 in good health and CMV-seronegative. This chain's CDR3 is CASTPTRAQETQYF. In nucleotides, the CDR3 is TGTGCCAGCACCCCTACCAGGGCTCAAGAGACCCAGTACTTC.